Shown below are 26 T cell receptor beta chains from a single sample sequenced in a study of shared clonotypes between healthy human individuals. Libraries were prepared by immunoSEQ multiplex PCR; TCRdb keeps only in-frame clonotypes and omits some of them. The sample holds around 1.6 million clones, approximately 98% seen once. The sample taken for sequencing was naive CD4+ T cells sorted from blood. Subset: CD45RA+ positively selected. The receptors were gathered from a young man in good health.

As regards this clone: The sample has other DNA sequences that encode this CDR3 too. Written as DNA, the CDR3 is TGTGCCAGCTCGTACAATGAGCAGTTCTTC. Its protein is CASSYNEQFF. The V and J genes are TRBV28 and TRBJ2-1; D remains ambiguous. Germline CDR1 reads MDHEN; CDR2 reads SYDVKM. The V end was cut by 8 bases, the J end by 4 bases, with 3 bases between. The CDR3 totals 10 residues. Using reference TRBV28 and TRBJ2-1 for the parts outside the CDR3, the full variable domain is DVKVTQSSRYLVKRTGEKVFLECVQDMDHENMFWYRQDPGLGLRLIYFSYDVKMKEKGDIPEGYSVSREKKERFSLILESASTNQTSMYLCASSYNEQFFGPGTRLTVL.

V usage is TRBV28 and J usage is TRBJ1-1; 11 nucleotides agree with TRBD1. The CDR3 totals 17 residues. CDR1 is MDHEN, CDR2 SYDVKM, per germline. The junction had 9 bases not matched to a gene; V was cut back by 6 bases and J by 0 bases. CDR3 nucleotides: TGTGCCAGCAGCCCGAACTTGGGACAGGGGGTGAACACTGAAGCTTTCTTT. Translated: CASSPNLGQGVNTEAFF.

CDR3 region: CASSQTFRDFYNEQFF. The CDR3 DNA reads as TGTGCCAGCAGCCAAACTTTCCGGGACTTCTACAATGAGCAGTTCTTC. This rearrangement joins TRBV14 to TRBJ2-1, with D possibly TRBD2 on 6 matching bases. CDR1 and CDR2 (germline): SGHDN, FVKESK. CDR3 length: 16 residues. V gave up 2 bases and J gave up 3 bases, with 14 bases separating them. Filled out from reference TRBV14 and TRBJ2-1, the complete variable domain reads EAGVTQFPSHSVIEKGQTVTLRCDPISGHDNLYWYRRVMGKEIKFLLHFVKESKQDESGMPNNRFLAERTGGTYSTLKVQPAELEDSGVYFCASSQTFRDFYNEQFFGPGTRLTVL.

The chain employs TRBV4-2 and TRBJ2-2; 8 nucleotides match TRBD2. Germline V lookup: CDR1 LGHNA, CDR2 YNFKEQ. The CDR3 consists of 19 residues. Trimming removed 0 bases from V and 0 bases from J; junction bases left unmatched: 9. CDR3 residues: CASSQENGRETANTGELFF. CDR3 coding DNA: TGTGCCAGCAGCCAAGAGAACGGGAGGGAAACCGCGAACACCGGGGAGCTGTTTTTT.

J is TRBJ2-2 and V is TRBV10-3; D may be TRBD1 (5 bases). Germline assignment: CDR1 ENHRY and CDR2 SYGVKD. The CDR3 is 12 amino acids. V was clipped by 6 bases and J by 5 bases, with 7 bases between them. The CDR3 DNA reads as TGTGCCATCAGCAGGGTAACCGGGGAGCTGTTTTTT. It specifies CAISRVTGELFF.

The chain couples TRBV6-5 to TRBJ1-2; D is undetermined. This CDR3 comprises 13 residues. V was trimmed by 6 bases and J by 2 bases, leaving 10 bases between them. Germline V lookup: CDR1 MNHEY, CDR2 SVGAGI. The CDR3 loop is CASSPEPNYGYTF. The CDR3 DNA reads TGTGCCAGCAGCCCTGAGCCGAACTATGGCTACACCTTC.

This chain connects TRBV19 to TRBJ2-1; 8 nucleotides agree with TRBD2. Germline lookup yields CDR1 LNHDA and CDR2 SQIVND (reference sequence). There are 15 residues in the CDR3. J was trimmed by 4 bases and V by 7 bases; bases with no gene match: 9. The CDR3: CASTNSGGLYNEQFF. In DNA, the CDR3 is TGTGCCAGTACAAATTCGGGGGGGTTGTACAATGAGCAGTTCTTC. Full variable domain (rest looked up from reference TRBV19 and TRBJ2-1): DGGITQSPKYLFRKEGQNVTLSCEQNLNHDAMYWYRQDPGQGLRLIYYSQIVNDFQKGDIAEGYSVSREKKESFPLTVTSAQKNPTAFYLCASTNSGGLYNEQFFGPGTRLTVL.

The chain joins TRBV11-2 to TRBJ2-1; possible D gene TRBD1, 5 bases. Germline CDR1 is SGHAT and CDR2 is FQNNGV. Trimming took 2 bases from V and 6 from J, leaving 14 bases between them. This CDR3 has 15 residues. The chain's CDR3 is CASSLYQGSSNEQFF. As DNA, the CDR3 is TGTGCCAGCAGCTTATATCAGGGTTCAAGCAATGAGCAGTTCTTC.

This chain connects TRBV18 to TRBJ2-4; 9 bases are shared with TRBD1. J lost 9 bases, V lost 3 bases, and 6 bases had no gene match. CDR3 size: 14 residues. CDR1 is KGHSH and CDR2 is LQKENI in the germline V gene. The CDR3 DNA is TGTGCCAGCTCACCGGACAGGGGATGGAGCATTCAGTACTTC. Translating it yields CASSPDRGWSIQYF. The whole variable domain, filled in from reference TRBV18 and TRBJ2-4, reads NAGVMQNPRHLVRRRGQEARLRCSPMKGHSHVYWYRQLPEEGLKFMVYLQKENIIDESGMPKERFSAEFPKEGPSILRIQQVVRGDSAAYFCASSPDRGWSIQYFGAGTRLSVL.

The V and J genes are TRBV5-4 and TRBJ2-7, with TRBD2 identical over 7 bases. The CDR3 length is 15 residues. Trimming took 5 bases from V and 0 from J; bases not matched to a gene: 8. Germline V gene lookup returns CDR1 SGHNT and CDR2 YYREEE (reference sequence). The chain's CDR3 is CASSSKREVSYEQYF. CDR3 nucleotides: TGTGCCAGCAGTAGCAAACGGGAGGTCTCCTACGAGCAGTACTTC.

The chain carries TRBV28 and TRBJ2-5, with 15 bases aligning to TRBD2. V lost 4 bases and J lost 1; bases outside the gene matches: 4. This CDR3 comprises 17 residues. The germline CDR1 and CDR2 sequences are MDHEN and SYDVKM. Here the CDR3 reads CASSSWTSGRAQETQYF. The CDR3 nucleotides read TGTGCCAGCAGTTCTTGGACTAGCGGGAGGGCCCAAGAGACCCAGTACTTC.

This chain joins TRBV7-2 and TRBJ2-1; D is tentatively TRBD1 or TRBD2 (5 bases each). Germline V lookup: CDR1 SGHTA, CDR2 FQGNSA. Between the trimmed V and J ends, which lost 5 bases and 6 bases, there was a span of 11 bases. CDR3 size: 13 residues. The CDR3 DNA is TGTGCCAGCAGCGACCGTGGGGGCAATGAGCAGTTCTTC. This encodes CASSDRGGNEQFF.

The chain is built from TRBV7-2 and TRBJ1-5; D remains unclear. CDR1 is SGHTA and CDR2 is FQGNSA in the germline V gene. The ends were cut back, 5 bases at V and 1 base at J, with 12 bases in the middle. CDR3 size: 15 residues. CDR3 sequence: CASSPSVWSNQPQHF. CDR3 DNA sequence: TGTGCCAGCAGCCCCAGCGTGTGGAGCAATCAGCCCCAGCATTTT.

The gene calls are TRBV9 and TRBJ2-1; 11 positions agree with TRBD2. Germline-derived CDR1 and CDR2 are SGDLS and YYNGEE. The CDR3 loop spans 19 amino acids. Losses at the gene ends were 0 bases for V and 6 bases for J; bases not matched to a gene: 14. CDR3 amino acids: CASSVAGLAGGRGGNEQFF. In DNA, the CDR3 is TGTGCCAGCAGCGTAGCCGGGCTAGCGGGAGGACGAGGGGGCAATGAGCAGTTCTTC.

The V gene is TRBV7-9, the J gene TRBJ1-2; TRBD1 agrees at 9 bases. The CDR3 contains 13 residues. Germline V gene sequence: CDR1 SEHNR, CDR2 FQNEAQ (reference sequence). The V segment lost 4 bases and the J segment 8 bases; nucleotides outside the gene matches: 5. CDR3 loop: CASSSGQGWGYTF. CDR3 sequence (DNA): TGTGCCAGCAGCTCGGGACAGGGTTGGGGCTACACCTTC.

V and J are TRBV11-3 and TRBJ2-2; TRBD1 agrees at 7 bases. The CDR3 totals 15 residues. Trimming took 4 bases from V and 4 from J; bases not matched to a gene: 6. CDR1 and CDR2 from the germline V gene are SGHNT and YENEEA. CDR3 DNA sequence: TGTGCCAGCAGCTCCGGGGCAGGGGGCACCGGGGAGCTGTTTTTT. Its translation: CASSSGAGGTGELFF.

CDR3 amino acids: CASSIRGPLGEQYF. CDR3 bases: TGTGCCAGTAGTATCAGGGGTCCGTTAGGAGAGCAGTACTTC. The J gene is TRBJ2-7, the V gene TRBV19, with D perhaps matching TRBD1 (6 bases). Germline-derived CDR1 and CDR2 are LNHDA and SQIVND (reference sequence). Between the trimmed V and J ends, which lost 3 bases and 7 bases, there was a span of 16 bases. The CDR3 length is 14 residues.

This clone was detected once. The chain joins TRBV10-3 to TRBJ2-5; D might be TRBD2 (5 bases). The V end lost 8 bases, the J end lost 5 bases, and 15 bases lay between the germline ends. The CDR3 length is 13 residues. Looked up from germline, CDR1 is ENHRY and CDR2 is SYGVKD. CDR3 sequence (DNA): TGTGCCATCTCGAGGGTTTCGGGTGAGACCCAGTACTTC. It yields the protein CAISRVSGETQYF.

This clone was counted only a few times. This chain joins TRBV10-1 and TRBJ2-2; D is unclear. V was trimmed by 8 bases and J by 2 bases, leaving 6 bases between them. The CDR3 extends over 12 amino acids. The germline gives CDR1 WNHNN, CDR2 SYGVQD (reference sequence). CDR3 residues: CASQDNTGELFF. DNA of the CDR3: TGCGCCAGCCAAGACAACACCGGGGAGCTGTTTTTT.

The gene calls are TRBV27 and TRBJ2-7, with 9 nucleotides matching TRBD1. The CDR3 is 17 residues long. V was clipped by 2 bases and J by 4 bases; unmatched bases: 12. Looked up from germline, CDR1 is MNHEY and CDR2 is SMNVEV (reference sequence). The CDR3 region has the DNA TGTGCCAGCAGTTTACACCACAGGACAGGGGCTTCGTACGAGCAGTACTTC. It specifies CASSLHHRTGASYEQYF.

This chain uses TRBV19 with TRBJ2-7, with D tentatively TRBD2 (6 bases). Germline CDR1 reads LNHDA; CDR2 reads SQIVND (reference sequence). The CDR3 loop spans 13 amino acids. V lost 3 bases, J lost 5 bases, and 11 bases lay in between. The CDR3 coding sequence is TGTGCCAGTAGTATCTCGGGGGAGAACGAGCAGTACTTC. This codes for CASSISGENEQYF.

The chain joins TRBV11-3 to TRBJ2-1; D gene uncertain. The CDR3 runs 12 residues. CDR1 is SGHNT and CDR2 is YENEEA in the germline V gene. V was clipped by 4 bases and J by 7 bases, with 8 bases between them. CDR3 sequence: CASSSARNEQFF. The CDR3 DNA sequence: TGTGCCAGCAGCTCCGCAAGGAATGAGCAGTTCTTC.

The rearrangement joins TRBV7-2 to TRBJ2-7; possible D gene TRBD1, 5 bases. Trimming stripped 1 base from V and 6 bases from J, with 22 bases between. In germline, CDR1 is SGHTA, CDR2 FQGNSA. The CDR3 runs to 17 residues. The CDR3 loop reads CASSLVFLGRVLSEQYF. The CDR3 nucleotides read TGTGCCAGCAGCTTAGTTTTTTTAGGCAGGGTCCTATCCGAGCAGTACTTC.

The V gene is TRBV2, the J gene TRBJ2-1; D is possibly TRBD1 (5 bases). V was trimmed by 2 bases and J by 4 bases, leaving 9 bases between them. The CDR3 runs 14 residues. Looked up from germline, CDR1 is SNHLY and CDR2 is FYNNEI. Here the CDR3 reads CASSESTVYNEQFF. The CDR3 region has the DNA TGTGCCAGCAGTGAATCGACAGTATACAATGAGCAGTTCTTC.

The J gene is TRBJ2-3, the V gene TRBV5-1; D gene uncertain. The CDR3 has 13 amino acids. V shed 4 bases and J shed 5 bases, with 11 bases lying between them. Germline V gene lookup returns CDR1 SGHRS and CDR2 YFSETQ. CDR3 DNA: TGCGCCAGCAGCGTAAACACCGTAGATACGCAGTATTTT. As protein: CASSVNTVDTQYF.

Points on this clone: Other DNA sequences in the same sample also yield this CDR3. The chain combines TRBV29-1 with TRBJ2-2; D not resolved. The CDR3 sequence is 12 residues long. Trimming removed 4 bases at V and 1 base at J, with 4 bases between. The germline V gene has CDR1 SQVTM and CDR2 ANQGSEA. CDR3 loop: CSVGGNTGELFF. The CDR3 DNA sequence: TGCAGCGTTGGAGGGAACACCGGGGAGCTGTTTTTT.